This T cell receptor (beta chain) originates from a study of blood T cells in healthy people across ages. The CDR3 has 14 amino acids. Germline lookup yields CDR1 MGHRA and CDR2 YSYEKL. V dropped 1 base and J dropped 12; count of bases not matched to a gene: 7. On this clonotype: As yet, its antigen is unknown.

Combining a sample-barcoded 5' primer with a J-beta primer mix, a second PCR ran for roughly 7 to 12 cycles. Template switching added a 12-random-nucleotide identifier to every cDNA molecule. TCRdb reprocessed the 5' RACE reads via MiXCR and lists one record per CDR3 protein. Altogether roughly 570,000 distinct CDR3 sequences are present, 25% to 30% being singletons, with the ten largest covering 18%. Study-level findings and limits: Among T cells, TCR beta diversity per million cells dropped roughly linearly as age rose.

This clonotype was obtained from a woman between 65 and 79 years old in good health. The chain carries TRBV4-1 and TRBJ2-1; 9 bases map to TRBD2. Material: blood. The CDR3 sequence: CASSQVLSGGGQFF. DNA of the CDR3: TGCGCCAGCAGCCAAGTCCTTAGCGGGGGTGGGCAGTTCTTC.